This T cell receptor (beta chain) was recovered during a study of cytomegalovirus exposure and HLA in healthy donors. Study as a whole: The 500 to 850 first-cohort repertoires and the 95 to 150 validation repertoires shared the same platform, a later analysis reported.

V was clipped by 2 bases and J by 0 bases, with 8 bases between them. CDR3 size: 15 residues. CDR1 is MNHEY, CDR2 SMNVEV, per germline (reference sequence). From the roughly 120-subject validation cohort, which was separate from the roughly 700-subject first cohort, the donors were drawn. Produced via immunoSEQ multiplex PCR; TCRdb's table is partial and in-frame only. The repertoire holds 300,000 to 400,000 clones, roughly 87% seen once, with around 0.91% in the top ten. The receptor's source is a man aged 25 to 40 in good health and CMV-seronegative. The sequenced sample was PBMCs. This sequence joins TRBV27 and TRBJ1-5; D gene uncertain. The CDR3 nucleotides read TGTGCCAGCAGTTTACTCGGGTATAGCAATCAGCCCCAGCATTTT. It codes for CASSLLGYSNQPQHF.